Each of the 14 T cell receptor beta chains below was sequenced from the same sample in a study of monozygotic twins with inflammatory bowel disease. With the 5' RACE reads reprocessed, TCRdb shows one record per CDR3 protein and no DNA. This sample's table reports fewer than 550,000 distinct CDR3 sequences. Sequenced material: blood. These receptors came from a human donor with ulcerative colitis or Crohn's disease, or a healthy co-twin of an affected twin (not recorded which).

The CDR3 loop reads CASSLEASGGEQFF. The chain links TRBV7-2 to TRBJ2-1; absent DNA, TCRdb's TRBD2 call cannot be checked. The length of the CDR3 is 14 residues. Looked up from germline, CDR1 is SGHTA and CDR2 is FQGNSA.

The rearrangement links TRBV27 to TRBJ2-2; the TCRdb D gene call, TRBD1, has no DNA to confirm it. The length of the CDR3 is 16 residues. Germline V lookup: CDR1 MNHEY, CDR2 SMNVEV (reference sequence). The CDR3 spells CASSFDGTVNTGELFF.

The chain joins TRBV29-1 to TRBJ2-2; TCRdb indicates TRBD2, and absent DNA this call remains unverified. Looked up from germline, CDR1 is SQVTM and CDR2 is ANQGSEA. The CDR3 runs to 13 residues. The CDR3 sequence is CSVQSGSAGELFF.

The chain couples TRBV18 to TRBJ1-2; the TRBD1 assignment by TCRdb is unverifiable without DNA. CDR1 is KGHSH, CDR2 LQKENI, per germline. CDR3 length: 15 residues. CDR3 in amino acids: CASSPPGQGLYGYTF.

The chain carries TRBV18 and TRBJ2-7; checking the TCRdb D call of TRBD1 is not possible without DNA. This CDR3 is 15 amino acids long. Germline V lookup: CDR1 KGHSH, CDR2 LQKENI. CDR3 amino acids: CASSSRDRVVHEQYF.

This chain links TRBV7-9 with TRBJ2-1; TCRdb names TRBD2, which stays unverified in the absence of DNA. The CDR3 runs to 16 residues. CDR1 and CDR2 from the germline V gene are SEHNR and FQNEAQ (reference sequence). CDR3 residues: CASSLGITSVPNEQFF.

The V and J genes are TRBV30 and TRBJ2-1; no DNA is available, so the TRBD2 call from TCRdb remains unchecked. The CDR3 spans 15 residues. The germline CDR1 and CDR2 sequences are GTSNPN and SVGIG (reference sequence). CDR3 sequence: CAWIGISGRYNEQFF.

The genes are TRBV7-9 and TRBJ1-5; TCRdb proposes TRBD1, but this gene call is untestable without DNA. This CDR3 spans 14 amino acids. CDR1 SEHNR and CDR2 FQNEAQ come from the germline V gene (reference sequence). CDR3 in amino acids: CASSRQGYNQPQHF.

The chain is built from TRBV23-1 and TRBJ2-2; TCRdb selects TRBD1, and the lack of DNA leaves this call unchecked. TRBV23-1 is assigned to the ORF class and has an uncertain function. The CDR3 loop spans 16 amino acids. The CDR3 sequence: CASSHPRTGSAGELFF.

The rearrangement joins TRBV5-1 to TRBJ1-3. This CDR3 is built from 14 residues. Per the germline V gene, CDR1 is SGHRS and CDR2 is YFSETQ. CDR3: CASSEGISGNTIYF.

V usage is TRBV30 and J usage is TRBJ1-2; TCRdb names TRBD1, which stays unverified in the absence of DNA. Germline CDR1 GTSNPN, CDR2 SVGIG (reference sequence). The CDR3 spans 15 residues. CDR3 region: CAWSPGTNIDYGYTF.

This CDR3 is CASSYPGAAKETQYF. The V call is TRBV6-2 or TRBV6-3, the J call TRBJ2-5; TCRdb calls TRBD1, which cannot be checked without DNA. Germline CDR1 reads MNHEY; CDR2 reads SVGEGT. This CDR3 has 15 amino acids.

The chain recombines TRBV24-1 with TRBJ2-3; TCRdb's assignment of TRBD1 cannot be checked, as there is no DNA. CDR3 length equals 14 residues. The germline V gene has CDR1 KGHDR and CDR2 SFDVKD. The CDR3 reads CATSGGTGTDTQYF.

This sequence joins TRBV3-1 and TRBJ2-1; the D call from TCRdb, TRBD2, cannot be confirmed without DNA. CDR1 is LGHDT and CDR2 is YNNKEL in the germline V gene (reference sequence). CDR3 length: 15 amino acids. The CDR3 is CASSQGSGGPSEQFF.